This T cell receptor beta chain is from a study of blood T cell repertoires in COVID-19. Looking at the study overall: Collection of acute and convalescent COVID-19 samples took place in the United States, Italy and Spain. PBMCs, B-cell-depleted T cells, or T cells provided the cDNA or gDNA that made up the material.

Per the original methods: From reference gene primer amplification, estimates of nucleated cell counts were derived. Clones were sequenced by immunoSEQ multiplex PCR, and TCRdb holds only the in-frame ones, with some missing. The D gene and trimming were derived from the DNA, and the V and J assignments and clone size from that table. The sample shows roughly 140,000 clones, 80% of them seen only once. The specimen was peripheral blood. This clonotype was obtained from a man in his 70s who had recovered from COVID-19.

The CDR3, as DNA: TGTGCCAGCAGCCTCCTCGGAGTGAACGGTTCACCCCTCCACTTT. It encodes CASSLLGVNGSPLHF. The genes are TRBV9 and TRBJ1-6; no clear D. Germline lookup yields CDR1 SGDLS and CDR2 YYNGEE. This CDR3 contains 15 residues. Trimming removed 4 bases at V and 9 bases at J, with 17 bases between.